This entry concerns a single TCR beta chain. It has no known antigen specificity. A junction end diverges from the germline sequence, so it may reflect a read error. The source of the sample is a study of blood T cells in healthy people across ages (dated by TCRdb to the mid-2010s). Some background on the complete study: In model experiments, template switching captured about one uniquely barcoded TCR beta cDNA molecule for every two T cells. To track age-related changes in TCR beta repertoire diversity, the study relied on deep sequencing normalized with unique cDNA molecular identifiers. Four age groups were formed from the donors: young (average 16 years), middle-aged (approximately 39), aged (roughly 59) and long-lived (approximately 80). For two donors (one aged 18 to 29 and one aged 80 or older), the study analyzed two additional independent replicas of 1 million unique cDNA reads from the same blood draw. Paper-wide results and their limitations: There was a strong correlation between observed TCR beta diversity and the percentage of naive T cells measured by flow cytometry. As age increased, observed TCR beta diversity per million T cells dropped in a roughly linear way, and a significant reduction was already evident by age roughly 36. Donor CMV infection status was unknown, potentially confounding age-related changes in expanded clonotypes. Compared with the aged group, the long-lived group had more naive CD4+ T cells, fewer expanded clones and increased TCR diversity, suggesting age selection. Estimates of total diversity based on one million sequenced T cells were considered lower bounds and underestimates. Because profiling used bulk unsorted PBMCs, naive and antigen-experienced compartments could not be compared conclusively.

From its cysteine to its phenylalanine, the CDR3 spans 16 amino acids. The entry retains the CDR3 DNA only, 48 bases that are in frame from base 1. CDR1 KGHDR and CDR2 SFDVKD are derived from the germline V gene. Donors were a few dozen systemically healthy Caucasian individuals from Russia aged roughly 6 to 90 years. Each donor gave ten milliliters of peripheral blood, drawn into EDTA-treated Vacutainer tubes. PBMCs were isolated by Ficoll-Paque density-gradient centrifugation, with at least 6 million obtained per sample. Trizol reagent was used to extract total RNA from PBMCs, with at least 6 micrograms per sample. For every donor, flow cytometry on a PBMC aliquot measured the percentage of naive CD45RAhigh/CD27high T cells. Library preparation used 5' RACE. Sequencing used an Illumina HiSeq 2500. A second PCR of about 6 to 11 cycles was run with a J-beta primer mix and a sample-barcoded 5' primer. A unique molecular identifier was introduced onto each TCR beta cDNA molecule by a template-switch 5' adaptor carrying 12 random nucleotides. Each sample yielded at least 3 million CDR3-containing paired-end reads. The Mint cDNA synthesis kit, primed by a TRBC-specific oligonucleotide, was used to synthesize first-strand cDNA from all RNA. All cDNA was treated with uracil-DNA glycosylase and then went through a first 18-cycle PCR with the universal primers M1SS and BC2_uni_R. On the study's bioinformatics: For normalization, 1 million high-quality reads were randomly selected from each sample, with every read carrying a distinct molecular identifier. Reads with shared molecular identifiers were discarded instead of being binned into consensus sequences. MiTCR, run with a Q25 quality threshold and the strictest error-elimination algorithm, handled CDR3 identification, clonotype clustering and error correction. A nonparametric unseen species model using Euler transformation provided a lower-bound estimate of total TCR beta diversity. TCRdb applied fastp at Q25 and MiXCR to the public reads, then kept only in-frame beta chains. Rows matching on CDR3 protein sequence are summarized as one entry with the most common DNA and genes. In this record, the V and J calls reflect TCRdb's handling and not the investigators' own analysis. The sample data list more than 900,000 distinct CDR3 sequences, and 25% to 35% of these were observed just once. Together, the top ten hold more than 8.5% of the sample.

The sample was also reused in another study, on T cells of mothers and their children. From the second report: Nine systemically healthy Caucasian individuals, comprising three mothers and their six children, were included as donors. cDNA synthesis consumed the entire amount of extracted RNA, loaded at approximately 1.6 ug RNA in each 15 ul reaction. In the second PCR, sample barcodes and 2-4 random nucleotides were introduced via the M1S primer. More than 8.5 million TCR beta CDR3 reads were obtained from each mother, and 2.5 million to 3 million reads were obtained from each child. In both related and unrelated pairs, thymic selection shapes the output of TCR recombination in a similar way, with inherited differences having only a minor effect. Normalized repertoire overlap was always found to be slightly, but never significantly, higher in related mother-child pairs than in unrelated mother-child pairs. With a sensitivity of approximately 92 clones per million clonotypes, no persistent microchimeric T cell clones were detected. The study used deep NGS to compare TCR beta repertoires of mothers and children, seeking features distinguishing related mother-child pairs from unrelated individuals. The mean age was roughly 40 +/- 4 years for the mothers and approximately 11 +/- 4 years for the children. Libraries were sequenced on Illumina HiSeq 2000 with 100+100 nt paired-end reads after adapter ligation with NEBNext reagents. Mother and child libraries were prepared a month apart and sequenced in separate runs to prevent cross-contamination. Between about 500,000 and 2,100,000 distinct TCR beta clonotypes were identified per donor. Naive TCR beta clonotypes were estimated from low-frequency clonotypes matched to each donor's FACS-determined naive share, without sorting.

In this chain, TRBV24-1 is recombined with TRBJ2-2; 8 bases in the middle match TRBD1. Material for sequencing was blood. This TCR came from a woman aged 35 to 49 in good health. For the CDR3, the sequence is CATSDAGQGVTGELVF. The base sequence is TGTGCCACCAGTGATGCAGGACAGGGAGTGACCGGGGAGCTGGTTTTT.